These 7 T cell receptor beta chains share one sample of origin, sequenced in a study of cytomegalovirus exposure and HLA in healthy donors. Sequencing used immunoSEQ multiplex PCR; TCRdb keeps in-frame clones, though not all of them. Of 250,000 to 300,000 clones listed, roughly 90% are singletons. Sequencing was done on a sample of PBMCs. Receptor source: a woman aged 18-35 years in good health and CMV-seronegative.

The chain employs TRBV27 and TRBJ2-7, with D maybe TRBD2 (5 bases). The CDR3 sequence is 12 residues long. Germline V CDR1 and CDR2: MNHEY, SMNVEV (reference sequence). V lost 2 bases, J lost 6 bases, and 8 bases lay in between. The CDR3 nucleotides read TGTGCCAGCAGTTTACCCGGACTCGAGCAGTACTTC. Translation: CASSLPGLEQYF.

The chain joins TRBV5-1 to TRBJ1-1; the match to TRBD1 covers 11 bases. The CDR3 totals 17 residues. V lost 0 bases and J lost 2; bases outside the gene matches: 6. Per the germline V gene, CDR1 is SGHRS and CDR2 is YFSETQ. The CDR3: CASSLEWTGGYNTEAFF. CDR3 sequence (DNA): TGCGCCAGCAGCTTGGAGTGGACAGGGGGCTATAACACTGAAGCTTTCTTT.

CDR3 protein: CASSSQGVSSYEQYF. CDR3 bases: TGTGCCAGCAGCTCACAGGGGGTTAGCTCCTACGAGCAGTACTTC. The chain links TRBV16 to TRBJ2-7; 8 nucleotides agree with TRBD1. The CDR3 runs 15 residues. The V segment lost 5 bases and the J segment 0 bases; nucleotides outside the gene matches: 6. Germline values: CDR1 KGHSY, CDR2 FQNENV.

This chain connects TRBV7-9 to TRBJ2-7; D is perhaps TRBD1 (6 bases). Trimming took 1 base from V and 3 from J, leaving 10 bases between them. The CDR3 spans 14 residues. Germline V gene lookup returns CDR1 SEHNR and CDR2 FQNEAQ (reference sequence). CDR3 region: CASSLGTGNYEQYF. The DNA for the CDR3 is TGTGCCAGCAGCTTAGGCACAGGGAACTACGAGCAGTACTTC.

The J gene is TRBJ1-2, the V gene TRBV5-1, with D unclear. Germline lookup yields CDR1 SGHRS and CDR2 YFSETQ. Trimming stripped 2 bases from V and 7 bases from J, with 15 bases between. The CDR3 has 14 amino acids. For the CDR3, the DNA is TGCGCCAGCAGCTTCGCCAGGTCAGAGCTTGGCTACACCTTC. Translating it yields CASSFARSELGYTF.

This rearrangement joins TRBV13 to TRBJ1-1; D ambiguous. This CDR3 has 14 amino acids. V dropped 8 bases and J dropped 0 bases, with 13 bases sitting between them. CDR1 is PRHDT, CDR2 FYEKMQ, per germline (reference sequence). The CDR3 nucleotides read TGTGCCAGCGTGCGGGAAGGACTGAACACTGAAGCTTTCTTT. Translated: CASVREGLNTEAFF.

Remarks on this clone: Other DNA sequences in the sample encode the same CDR3. V is TRBV6-1 and J is TRBJ1-6, with 10 bases fitting TRBD1. Germline values: CDR1 MNHNS, CDR2 SASEGT. The V and J ends lost 6 bases and 6 bases, in that order; junction bases with no gene match: 5. The CDR3 loop spans 15 amino acids. The chain's CDR3 is CASSAGQGINSPLHF. The CDR3 DNA is TGTGCCAGCAGCGCGGGACAGGGGATTAATTCACCCCTCCACTTT.